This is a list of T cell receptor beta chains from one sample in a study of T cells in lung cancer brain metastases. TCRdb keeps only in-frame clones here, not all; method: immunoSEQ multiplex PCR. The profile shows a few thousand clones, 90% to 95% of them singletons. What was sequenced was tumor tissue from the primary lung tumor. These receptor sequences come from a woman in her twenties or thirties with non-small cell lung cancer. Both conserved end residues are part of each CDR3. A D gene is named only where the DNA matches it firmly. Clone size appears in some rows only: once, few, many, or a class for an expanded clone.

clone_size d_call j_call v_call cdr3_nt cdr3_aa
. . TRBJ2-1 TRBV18 TGTGCCAGCTCACCACCGGGTTGGGACAATGAGCAGTTCTTC CASSPPGWDNEQFF
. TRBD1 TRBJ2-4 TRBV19 TGTGCCAGTACCCCGCAGGGGGCATGGTCGACGGCCAAAAACATTCAGTACTTC CASTPQGAWSTAKNIQYF
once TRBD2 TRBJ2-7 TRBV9 TGTGCCAGCAGCATCCGACTAGCGGGATTGAGCGAGCAGTACTTC CASSIRLAGLSEQYF
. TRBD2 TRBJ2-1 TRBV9 TGTGCCAGCACAGTAGGTAGCGGGAGCAAGATTAACAATGAGCAGTTCTTC CASTVGSGSKINNEQFF
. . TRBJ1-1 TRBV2 TGTGCCAGCAGTCCGGGACGGTATATGAACACTGAAGCTTTCTTT CASSPGRYMNTEAFF
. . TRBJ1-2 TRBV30 TGTGCCCAGGAGGACTCGGGGTACTATGGCTACACCTTC CAQEDSGYYGYTF
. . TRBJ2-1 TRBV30 TGTGCCTGGCGCACCACGGTTGGTAAGCAGTTCTTC CAWRTTVGKQFF
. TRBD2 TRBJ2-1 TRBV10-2 TGCGCCAGTGACGGGGGGAATGAGCAGTTCTTC CASDGGNEQFF
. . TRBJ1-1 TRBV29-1 TGCAGCGCCGAACTAAGTGGAGCTTTCTTT CSAELSGAFF
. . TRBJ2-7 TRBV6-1 TGTGCCAGCAAAGACTACGAGCAGTACTTC CASKDYEQYF
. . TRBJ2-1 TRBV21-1 TGTGCCAGCAGCACTCCGGCTGGGAGGCGTGAGCAGTTCTTC CASSTPAGRREQFF
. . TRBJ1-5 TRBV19 TGTGCCAGTAGTTACACCGGGGGAAAGAATCAGCCCCAGCATTTT CASSYTGGKNQPQHF
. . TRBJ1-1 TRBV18 TGTGCCAGCTCACCCATTAGGACAGCGAACACTGAAGCTTTCTTT CASSPIRTANTEAFF
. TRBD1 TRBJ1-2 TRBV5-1 TGCGCCAGCAGCCCGGAGACAGGGGCCGGGGGTTACACCTTC CASSPETGAGGYTF
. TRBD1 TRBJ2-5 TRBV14 TGTGCCAGCAGCCAGCGACAGGGTATGGAGACCCAGTACTTC CASSQRQGMETQYF
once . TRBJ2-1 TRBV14 TGTGCCAGCAGCCATTATCCCGGATCTGAGCAGTTCTTC CASSHYPGSEQFF
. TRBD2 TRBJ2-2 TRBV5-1 TGCGCCAGCAGCTTTAAAATAGCGGGAGGGCCCGGGGAGCTGTTTTTT CASSFKIAGGPGELFF
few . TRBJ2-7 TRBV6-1 TGTGCGGTAACCGATTGGGGCGTTGAGCAGTACTTC CAVTDWGVEQYF
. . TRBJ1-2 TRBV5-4 TGTGCCAGCAGCTTGTACACGGTGAGCTATGGCTACACCTTC CASSLYTVSYGYTF
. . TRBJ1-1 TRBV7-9 TGTGCCAGCAGCTCAGGACTAACCACTGAAGCTTTCTTT CASSSGLTTEAFF
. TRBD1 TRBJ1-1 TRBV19 TGTGCCAGCCAGTGGGGCGACAGGGCGAACACTGAAGCTTTCTTT CASQWGDRANTEAFF
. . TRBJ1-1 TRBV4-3 TGCGCCAGCAGCCAAGACGTCTGGGAGAGGACGGCTGAAGCTTTCTTT CASSQDVWERTAEAFF
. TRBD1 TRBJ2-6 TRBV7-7 TGTGCTAGCAGCCCCGGGACAGGCTTGTCTGGGGCCAACGTCCTGACTTTC CASSPGTGLSGANVLTF
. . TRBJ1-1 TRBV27 TGTGCCAGCAGTTTAGACAGGACCATGAACACTGAAGCTTTCTTT CASSLDRTMNTEAFF
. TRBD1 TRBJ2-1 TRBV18 TGTGCCAGCTCACCGGACAGGGGCAATTACAATGAGCAGTTCTTC CASSPDRGNYNEQFF
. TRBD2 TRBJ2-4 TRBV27 TGTGCCAGCAGTCCGCGGACTAGCGGGAGCAACATTCAGTACTTC CASSPRTSGSNIQYF
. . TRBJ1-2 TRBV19 TGTGCCAGTAGTATAGAACCCTGGAACTATGGCTACACCTTC CASSIEPWNYGYTF
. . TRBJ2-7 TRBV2 TGTGCCAGCAGACCGGGGTTTAATTACGAGCAGTACTTC CASRPGFNYEQYF
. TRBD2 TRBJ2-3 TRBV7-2 TGTGCCAGCAGCTCCAACAGCGGGGCAGATACGCAGTATTTT CASSSNSGADTQYF
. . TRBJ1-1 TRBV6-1 TGTGCCAGCAGTGAAGGTCCCAGGACTGAAGCTTTCTTT CASSEGPRTEAFF